The 17 T cell receptor beta chains below come from one sample, sequenced in a study of blood T cell repertoires in COVID-19. Only in-frame clones appear in the TCRdb table, and some are missing; sequencing was by immunoSEQ multiplex PCR. Of 250,000 to 350,000 clones listed, 84% are singletons. The sequenced material came from peripheral blood. The receptors were sampled from a human donor with COVID-19, enrolled during active disease. The donor label of this sample is uncertain.

There are a few counts of this clone. The chain links TRBV7-8 to TRBJ2-7; D is unresolved. CDR3 length: 13 amino acids. With 2 bases removed from V and 3 bases from J, the gap between germline ends came to 8 bases. Looked up from germline, CDR1 is SGHVS and CDR2 is FQNEAQ. This CDR3 is CASSLLGSYEQYF. The CDR3 DNA sequence: TGTGCCAGCAGCTTATTGGGCAGCTACGAGCAGTACTTC.

The CDR3 loop is CASSLRPGATGELFF. DNA of the CDR3: TGTGCCAGCAGTTTAAGGCCAGGGGCCACCGGGGAGCTGTTTTTT. This rearrangement joins TRBV28 to TRBJ2-2; D may be TRBD1 (6 bases). The CDR3 is 15 amino acids. Germline V gene sequence: CDR1 MDHEN, CDR2 SYDVKM. Trimming pared 2 bases from V and 4 bases from J, leaving 11 bases between.

The gene calls are TRBV6-5 and TRBJ1-3; D is ambiguous. The germline V and J ends were trimmed by 5 bases and 6 bases, with 17 bases remaining between them. The CDR3 totals 15 residues. Germline lookup yields CDR1 MNHEY and CDR2 SVGAGI. The CDR3 loop reads CASSPRSRTANTIYF. CDR3 DNA sequence: TGTGCCAGCAGTCCCCGATCGAGGACTGCAAACACCATATATTTT.

The V call is TRBV2, the J call TRBJ2-3; 7 bases are shared with TRBD2. The CDR3 covers 15 residues. V shed 4 bases, J shed 4 bases, and the junction held 8 bases outside the gene matches. Germline V gene sequence: CDR1 SNHLY, CDR2 FYNNEI. The CDR3 region has the DNA TGTGCCAGCAGTGTGCGGCGCGGGAGCGCAGATACGCAGTATTTT. The encoded protein is CASSVRRGSADTQYF.

The gene calls are TRBV7-2 and TRBJ1-2; 10 bases are a match to TRBD1. Trimming cost V 4 bases and J 5 bases; bases outside gene matches: 4. CDR1 SGHTA and CDR2 FQGNSA come from the germline V gene. This CDR3 is built from 14 residues. The DNA for the CDR3 is TGTGCCAGCAGCTCAGGACAGGGGGGTTATGGCTACACCTTC. Protein: CASSSGQGGYGYTF.

This chain connects TRBV25-1 to TRBJ1-4, with 8 bases that match TRBD1. The germline V gene encodes CDR1 MGHDK and CDR2 SYGVNS. Trimming at V came to 7 bases and at J to 3 bases, leaving 16 bases not matched to a gene. This CDR3 has 18 amino acids. Here the CDR3 reads CASTAPGQGFTANEKLFF. The CDR3 DNA follows: TGTGCCAGCACCGCTCCAGGACAGGGTTTTACGGCTAATGAAAAACTGTTTTTT.

This chain connects TRBV19 to TRBJ1-1; TRBD1 matches at 10 bases. The germline gives CDR1 LNHDA, CDR2 SQIVND (reference sequence). J was trimmed by 3 bases and V by 6 bases; bases with no gene match: 10. The CDR3 contains 16 residues. The CDR3 sequence is CASSNSPGTGDTEAFF. In nucleotides, the CDR3 is TGTGCCAGTAGCAACTCTCCCGGGACAGGGGACACTGAAGCTTTCTTT.

This clone was seen more than once but under ten times. CDR3 DNA sequence: TGTGCCAGCAGTTTCACCAGGCTCGAAGCTTTCTTT. This sequence encodes CASSFTRLEAFF. The chain recombines TRBV12-3 or TRBV12-4 with TRBJ1-1; D remains unclear. The length of the CDR3 is 12 residues. Deletions cut 3 bases from V and 8 bases from J, with 10 bases between.

The rearrangement links TRBV7-9 to TRBJ2-1, with 7 bases fitting TRBD2. This CDR3 has 16 residues. Germline CDR1 SEHNR, CDR2 FQNEAQ (reference sequence). Trimming took 0 bases from V and 0 from J; bases not matched to a gene: 2. CDR3: CASSLARGSSYNEQFF. CDR3 DNA: TGTGCCAGCAGCTTAGCGCGGGGGAGCTCCTACAATGAGCAGTTCTTC.

The rearrangement links TRBV29-1 to TRBJ2-5; tentatively, D is TRBD2 (5 bases). Germline CDR1 is SQVTM and CDR2 is ANQGSEA. Trimming removed 5 bases at V and 5 bases at J, with 15 bases between. The length of the CDR3 is 13 residues. CDR3 DNA: TGCAGCGTTAGAGGTACGGGGATTGAGACCCAGTACTTC. It translates to CSVRGTGIETQYF. Full variable domain (remainder filled in from reference TRBV29-1 and TRBJ2-5): SAVISQKPSRDICQRGTSLTIQCQVDSQVTMMFWYRQQPGQSLTLIATANQGSEATYESGFVIDKFPISRPNLTFSTLTVSNMSPEDSSIYLCSVRGTGIETQYFGPGTRLLVL.

This rearrangement joins TRBV28 to TRBJ1-5; D not certain. In germline, CDR1 is MDHEN, CDR2 SYDVKM. Trimming shortened V by 5 bases and J by 1 base, and 15 bases separated the two germline ends. This CDR3 is built from 16 residues. The CDR3 region is CASSPRIRISNQPQHF. The CDR3 region has the DNA TGTGCCAGCAGTCCCCGTATCCGTATAAGCAATCAGCCCCAGCATTTT.

This chain joins TRBV2 and TRBJ1-6; possibly TRBD1 for D (6 bases). Germline-derived CDR1 and CDR2 are SNHLY and FYNNEI. Trimming removed 2 bases from V and 5 bases from J, with 10 bases in between. The CDR3 spans 15 residues. DNA for the CDR3: TGTGCCAGCAGTGAATTGTCAGGGGATAATTCACCCCTCCACTTT. This gives the protein CASSELSGDNSPLHF.

The chain links TRBV5-6 to TRBJ1-2; D is unresolved. V shed 0 bases and J shed 4 bases, with 13 bases lying between them. Germline V gene data show CDR1 as SGHDT and CDR2 as YYEEEE. The CDR3 loop spans 15 amino acids. The CDR3, as DNA: TGTGCCAGCAGCTTGGTCCGTTCGGAGGTCTATGGCTACACCTTC. Its protein product is CASSLVRSEVYGYTF.

The J gene is TRBJ1-1, the V gene TRBV18, with D unresolved. V gave up 4 bases and J gave up 0 bases, with 3 bases separating them. The germline gives CDR1 KGHSH, CDR2 LQKENI. The CDR3 has 12 amino acids. The CDR3 nucleotides read TGTGCCAGCTCACTTATGAACACTGAAGCTTTCTTT. Protein product: CASSLMNTEAFF.

V and J are TRBV7-2 and TRBJ1-5, with TRBD1 matching 7 bases. CDR1 and CDR2 (germline): SGHTA, FQGNSA. Trimming cost V 6 bases and J 7 bases; bases outside gene matches: 9. This CDR3 is built from 14 residues. The CDR3 is CASSYDRALQPQHF. CDR3 in DNA: TGTGCCAGCAGTTATGACAGGGCCTTACAGCCCCAGCATTTT.

The chain carries TRBV5-5 and TRBJ1-2; D gene unclear. The length of the CDR3 is 14 residues. V gave up 3 bases and J gave up 3 bases, with 12 bases separating them. The V gene's germline CDR1 is SGHKS and CDR2 YYEKEE (reference sequence). The CDR3: CASSSNHAYYGYTF. The CDR3 DNA follows: TGTGCCAGCAGCTCTAACCACGCATACTATGGCTACACCTTC.

The gene calls are TRBV7-3 and TRBJ2-5; 8 bases map to TRBD1. Germline CDR1 and CDR2: SGHTA and FQGTGA. Trimming took 6 bases from V and 4 from J; bases not matched to a gene: 10. The CDR3 spans 15 residues. DNA of the CDR3: TGTGCCAGCAGTCTCAAACAGGGGGTCGGAGAGACCCAGTACTTC. This translates into CASSLKQGVGETQYF.